This T cell receptor beta chain came from a study of cytomegalovirus exposure and HLA in healthy donors (dated by TCRdb to between 2016 and 2019). About the study as a whole: According to an earlier analysis of several hundred of the donors, some 170 million T cells yielded 90 million to 130 million unique TCR beta sequences and more than 250 Gb of sequence data. Around 320 gigabases of sequencing data and 70 million to 100 million unique TCR sequences were included in an early release covering about 620 HLA-typed donors. Of the approximately 400 genotyped donors, approximately 80% fell in the genetic ancestry cluster associated with self-reported Caucasian donors. The aim of the study was to test whether cataloging public T cell receptors could identify signatures of past pathogen exposure. Using immunosequencing, the study profiled T cell repertoires from about 610 subjects and related those repertoires to cytomegalovirus serostatus. Besides the first cohort of around 670 subjects, a separate validation cohort made up of 95 to 150 different subjects was used. High-throughput TCR immunosequencing, statistical association of individual TCRs with disease status, and machine learning were combined to predict cytomegalovirus infection status. To study patterns of TCR occurrence, a later analysis re-analyzed previously published TCR beta repertoires from several hundred donors and added high-resolution HLA genotyping. Rather than using new phenotypic data, the later analysis identified candidate immune exposures from TCR beta sequences and from how often those sequences occurred across donors. To decide whether each TCR beta V gene segment behaved as functional or pseudogenic, an earlier analysis of some 600 of the donors relied on high-throughput TCR beta sequencing. Donor age, sex, ethnicity and CMV serostatus were compiled alongside the repertoire data. A later genetic analysis used genome-wide SNP genotypes for about three fifths of the 666 donors, treating that subset as a discovery cohort. Every discovery cohort repertoire had been produced on one sequencing platform. Both class I and class II loci were covered by HLA typing, at four-digit resolution. The number of donors typed differed by locus, with roughly 629-640 for A, B, C, DRB1 and DQB1, around 520 for DQA1, over 600 for DPA1, and approximately 470 for DPB1. About five DR-DQ haplotypes were handled as single units for association and clustering because linkage in the cohort was strong. Among about 410 genotyped donors of the cohort, an average of roughly 230,000 unique TCR beta nucleotide sequences was sequenced per donor, of which about 19% were non-productive.

CDR1 and CDR2, looked up from the germline V gene, are MNHEY and SVGAGI. The CDR3 holds 16 amino acids from the cysteine to the phenylalanine. Only the CDR3 portion is preserved as DNA: 48 bases, with reading frame beginning at the first base. V is cut by 0 bases and J by 8 bases, and the space between the germline ends is 16 bases. The cohort consisted of some 670 healthy bone marrow donors. All cohort members were sampled while nominally healthy, although unrecorded immune exposures were likely present. The donor was CMV seropositive and was included in the group of approximately 300 seropositive cohort members. A peripheral blood sample was collected from each donor, and TCR beta sequencing was performed on peripheral blood mononuclear cells. Genomic DNA was extracted from the blood cell samples with the Qiagen DNeasy Blood Extraction Kit. For this clone: Its specific antigen is unknown. Base qualities are not recorded, but no much larger clone differs from it by a single base.

Here is what the overall study found, with its caveats: For the cohort, immune exposure information was limited to CMV serostatus. Sequencing depth was assumed to be roughly uniform across donors in the presence/absence analyses, though that assumption may not hold. Three of the identified cytomegalovirus-associated TCR beta chains were confirmed in vitro to be specific for cytomegalovirus antigens. A further reported finding was that TCR beta sequences accurately predicted the HLA-A and HLA-B alleles for most subjects in the first cohort. The 87-base-pair reads could not distinguish some IMGT-functional V segments, including TRBV6-2 and TRBV6-3, so those segments were excluded. An association between a missense DCLRE1C variant and V-gene and J-gene trimming of TCR beta chains was found in a later genetic analysis and replicated in an independent cohort. A later analysis found that TCR association rates varied across HLA loci, with DRB1 alleles showing the most associated TCRs and HLA-C alleles the fewest. According to a later analysis, most CMV-associated TCR beta chains appeared to be HLA-restricted, and the HLA associations seemed to be driven largely by CMV exposure. Most TCR sequences were observed very rarely across donors, whereas some public TCRs were present in many individuals. Assigning TCR associations to individual alleles was difficult when HLA alleles, especially DR and DQ, strongly co-occurred. The study listed 170 or so TCR beta chains as associated with cytomegalovirus. Only TCR beta chains were sequenced in this cohort, and the absence of alpha or paired-chain data limited detectable features. In both the original and validation cohorts, the classifier was reported to diagnose cytomegalovirus status with high specificity and sensitivity. In a later analysis, several top co-occurrence clusters were reported to appear linked to parvovirus B19, influenza, CMV and Epstein-Barr virus. Broadly in line with IMGT annotations, most TCR beta V segments showed up in productive rearrangements about 90% or about 30% of the time in an earlier analysis of about 500 of the donors. In a later analysis, 16,951 TCR beta sequences were associated with specific HLA alleles at a false discovery rate of 0.05. According to a later genetic analysis, donors in an Asian-associated ancestry cluster had fewer N-insertions in productive TCRs than the approximately 670-donor mean. Because HLA typing was missing for some donors at each locus, association tests included only the typed subset. In a later analysis, HLA-associated TCR beta chains were found to be more clonally expanded and to have lower generation probabilities than equally common non-associated chains. According to the authors, the approach could potentially be generalized to other disease states and immunological phenotypes. Correlated functional status among segregating V segments might reflect linkage disequilibrium, but an unknown experimental factor could not be ruled out. A cluster of highly shared sequence variants was judged likely to be a technical artifact of the sequencing pipeline. Because counts were too low, seventeen rarely observed V segments, including chromosome 9 orphons, were excluded from the earlier analysis of several hundred of the donors.

The library was obtained by the immunoSEQ multiplex PCR assay. The multiplex PCR relied on a mix of 60 forward primers for TCR Vbeta segments and 13 reverse primers for TCR Jbeta segments. The CDR3 region of rearranged TCR beta genes was amplified from genomic DNA with a multiplex PCR assay. The amplified TCR beta libraries were sequenced on the Illumina HiSeq System as 87-base-pair reads. From the authors' description of their analysis: Across the roughly 600 repertoires, a later analysis counted approximately 83 million unique TCR beta chains, around 11 million of which were shared by at least two donors. A nearest-neighbor algorithm error-corrected the raw reads and collapsed the reads into unique sequences, merging closely related sequences to remove PCR and sequencing errors. CDR3 sequences were aligned to IMGT reference sequences to assign V, D and J gene segments. For a sequence to be retained, a match of at least six nucleotides to both a V gene segment and a J gene segment was required. A rearrangement was called productive if the CDR3 had no stop codons and remained in frame with V and J, and every other rearrangement was called non-productive. CDR3 was defined according to IMGT convention as the region running from the second conserved V-encoded cysteine to the conserved J-encoded phenylalanine. The earlier analysis of 500 to 750 of the donors excluded any sequence lacking an unambiguous match to a single V gene segment. An earlier analysis of a few hundred of the donors called V segments functional above 56.7% productive rearrangements and segregating when the between-donor standard deviation exceeded 5%. To diagnose cytomegalovirus status from the catalog of TCR beta chain sequences, a statistical classification framework was built. V and J gene assignment, in a later analysis, came from comparing TCR nucleotide sequences with IMGT/GENE-DB human TR gene sequences. In a later analysis, CDR3 sequences and most-parsimonious VDJ recombination scenarios were assigned using the TCRdist pipeline. In a later analysis, every TCR beta chain was defined by the combination of its CDR3 amino acid sequence and its V-gene family, and reads without a unique V-gene family were dropped. In a later analysis, several hundred highly shared, low-generation-probability nucleotide sequences were removed to address suspected cross-contamination and a sequencing artifact. In a later analysis, a clonal expansion index was calculated for each public chain from normalized within-repertoire ranks of inferred template counts. Generation probabilities in a later analysis came from a VDJ recombination model fitted to out-of-frame rearrangements, and those results were checked against IGoR. A later analysis scored TCR-TCR, TCR-HLA and TCR-CMV co-occurrence with hypergeometric tests, applying a repertoire-size bias correction to TCR pairs. False discovery rates were estimated in a later analysis by permuting HLA or CMV assignments 20 times. In a later analysis, co-occurring TCRs were grouped using DBSCAN, and TCRdist sequence similarity was added for clustering within HLA-allele-positive subsets. For co-occurrence clustering, repertoires with fewer than 30,000 or more than 120,000 public chains were excluded, along with five repertoires with anomalous nucleotide sharing. TCRdb retrieved this table from immuneACCESS and kept in-frame rearrangements only. Not all clones are present; in checked studies, unresolved V genes account for under half, and no reason is known for the remainder. V and J calls and clone size are given by that table; D and trimming were obtained from the DNA. This sample has roughly 150,000 clones in its table, and roughly 70% of those were observed once. The ten most abundant clones make up around 3% of the sample.

The chain couples TRBV6-5 to TRBJ1-4, with no confident D gene call. The sample comprised PBMCs. The receptor's source is a woman aged 50 to 60 in good health and CMV-seropositive. CDR3 sequence: CASSYSISAGGEKLFF. The nucleotide sequence reads TGTGCCAGCAGTTACTCGATTTCGGCAGGAGGGGAAAAACTGTTTTTT.